This TCR beta chain appears in the sequencing data of a study of regulatory T cells in long-lasting Graves disease. Study summary: Graves' patients, newly diagnosed, had taken antithyroid drugs under 3 months. Findings and limits, study-wide: Favoring TRBV28, TRBJ1-2 and TRBJ2-5 was a feature seen in persistent disease.

Concerning this clonotype itself: Antigen specificity is unknown.

For TCR beta, libraries came from iRepertoire HTBI primers and Arm-PCR of CDR3 regions. TCRdb independently ran MiXCR on the multiplex PCR reads; one entry per CDR3 protein. The table records roughly 320,000 distinct CDR3 sequences, 16% of them present only once. With 5 bases removed from V and 8 bases from J, the gap between germline ends came to 16 bases. CDR1 and CDR2 from the germline V gene are SGHRS and YFSETQ. This CDR3 is 13 amino acids long. Time point in this sample: newly diagnosed GD, antithyroid drugs for less than 3 months. Scientists built the TCR library using RNA that was extracted from PBMCs. This sample also belongs to another study, concerning T cells in Graves' hyperthyroidism and ophthalmopathy. That paper adds: During a first-round RT-PCR of the TCR CDR3, the HTBI primer set was used. Blood also carried most thyroid clonotypes expanded above 0.001.

V gene TRBV5-1 combines with J gene TRBJ1-2; D remains unclear. The sequencing here drew on peripheral blood mononuclear cells (PBMCs), taken at new diagnosis, from a patient treated with antithyroid drugs. The clonotype originates from a man aged 40-50 years with Graves disease. DNA for the CDR3: TGCGCCAGCAGAAGGCAGCCGATTGAGGGCTACACCTTC. This sequence encodes CASRRQPIEGYTF.